Given below is one T cell receptor beta chain in context. Its binding antigen is unknown. Base quality data are lacking; no much larger clone is found one base away. These data originate in a study of blood T cell repertoires in COVID-19 (TCRdb year 2020). Describing the broader study: Samples from collaborators originated in the United States, Italy and Spain and spanned both the acute and convalescent phases of COVID-19. Subjects who had been exposed to COVID-19, were actively infected with it, or had recovered from it provided the deeply sampled blood TCRbeta repertoires that made up the dataset. Where HLA class I and class II types were available, the types were taken from metadata supplied by the sample provider, not from assay-based typing. Samples came from the ongoing ImmuneRACE study (first 160 participants) plus 1,254 subjects from 6 global collaborators. The repertoires were made available in a free public database intended to serve as a resource for research on the immune response to SARS-CoV-2. The prospective study material was composed of cDNA or gDNA derived from T cells, B-cell-depleted T cells, or PBMCs. The sample metadata nearly always contained a de-identified subject ID, COVID-19 status, age in years and sex. The paper's findings and limits, for the study overall: How much clinical and demographic metadata was included differed by source and by participant, and the metadata was provided uncurated.

Sequences LNHDA (CDR1) and SQIVND (CDR2) are obtained from the germline V gene (reference sequence). Trimming costs V 6 bases and J 6 bases, and their ends lie 23 bases apart. The CDR3 measures 17 amino acids from cysteine to phenylalanine. Here the CDR3 DNA is all that survives: 51 bases in frame from base 1. One collaborating source in Seattle enrolled patients during active infection and followed them longitudinally through the course of disease. The collaborating institutions used their own protocols to collect whole blood in K2EDTA tubes. For TCRbeta analysis, collaborators shipped samples in one of three forms: frozen whole blood, isolated PBMCs, or DNA extracted from either of those sample types. TCRbeta CDR3 regions were amplified from genomic DNA using the immunoSEQ Assay, a bias-controlled multiplex PCR. As for how the authors treated the data: The number of nucleated cells in each sample was estimated by amplification of reference gene primers within the assay. To quantify the absolute abundance of each unique TCRbeta CDR3 rearrangement, sequence reads were collapsed and filtered. Productive Simpson clonality was computed per sample as the square root of Simpson's diversity index over productive rearrangements. TCRdb's version of the immuneACCESS table is confined to in-frame rearrangements and falls short of the full clone set. An unresolved V gene accounts for under half of the shortfall where checked; the remainder is of unknown origin. The DNA gave D and trimming, while V, J and clone size come from that table. The table for this sample lists about 49,000 clones; 87% of them were counted only once. The ten largest account for under 2.5% of the sample.

This TCR came from a woman of 80 years or more with COVID-19, enrolled during active disease. Sequenced material: peripheral blood. This sequence uses TRBV19 and TRBJ2-2; no D gene is confidently identified. The DNA sequence is given as TGTGCCAGTAGCCTAACCCCCGGCGGCCCCCAAGCCGGGGAGCTGTTTTTT. Translated, it reads CASSLTPGGPQAGELFF.